The rows below give T cell receptor beta chains drawn from one sample of a study of shared clonotypes between healthy human individuals. Data came from immunoSEQ multiplex PCR; TCRdb stores just in-frame clones and leaves some out. The sample holds about 2.2 million clones, 93% seen once. Sequenced input: naive CD8+ T cells from PBMCs. The receptors here all came from a man aged 18 to 35 in good health. Some clones in this sample may be carry-over from other donors' samples. CDR3s include the opening cysteine and the closing phenylalanine or tryptophan. The order of the fields is V gene, J gene, CDR3 protein.

TRBV28	TRBJ2-5	CASSSGQYQETQYF
TRBV2	TRBJ2-7	CASRWDRGGYEQYF
TRBV28	TRBJ2-3	CASSPGGTDTQYF
TRBV5-4	TRBJ2-2	CASIKKASNTGELFF
TRBV27	TRBJ2-1	CASSFVGTYNEQFF
TRBV5-4	TRBJ2-7	CASSGYGDRLDYEQYF
TRBV5-4	TRBJ2-1	CASSLYSNEQFF
TRBV18	TRBJ2-1	CASSLLETGFGTYNEQFF
TRBV9	TRBJ2-3	CASSPSADTQYF
TRBV5-1	TRBJ2-5	CASSWSGGDETQYF
TRBV28	TRBJ2-7	CASSHDRAHEQYF
TRBV19	TRBJ2-5	CASGPWDQETQYF
TRBV19	TRBJ1-2	CASSKSETGGLDGYTF
TRBV28	TRBJ2-1	CASSRTVGLAGLEKYNEQFF
TRBV29-1	TRBJ2-1	CSARDTLIHYNEQFF
TRBV5-6	TRBJ1-2	CASSGGDGYTF
TRBV27	TRBJ2-7	CASTPLAGGVEQYF
TRBV27	TRBJ2-4	CASSIQGSAKNIQYF
TRBV6-1	TRBJ1-2	CATPKPGGSNYGYTF
TRBV19	TRBJ2-7	CASGTGTGPYEQYF
TRBV29-1	TRBJ1-2	CSVVKGLYGYTF
TRBV6-6	TRBJ2-7	CASGPVHEQYF
TRBV9	TRBJ1-2	CASSDPGTGAEQGYGYTF
TRBV7-9	TRBJ2-7	CASAFTGTSGYEQYF
TRBV4-3	TRBJ1-2	CASSQDGAATYGYTF
TRBV27	TRBJ2-7	CASSTRASLYEQYF
TRBV5-4	TRBJ1-1	CASGQGRTEAFF
TRBV6-5	TRBJ2-7	CASSWDPLAEQYF
TRBV5-5	TRBJ1-1	CASSLELYTEAFF
TRBV5-6	TRBJ1-1	CASSKMTGQNTEAFF
TRBV14	TRBJ2-7	CASSQAAAPFYEQYF
TRBV7-8	TRBJ2-7	CASSWGAGLSYEQYF
TRBV25-1	TRBJ2-5	CASNRDRAETQYF
TRBV7-9	TRBJ1-1	CASKTQGVGTEAFF
TRBV4-3	TRBJ2-7	CASSPQVRAYEQYF
TRBV30	TRBJ1-6	CAWEQDNNSPLHF
TRBV27	TRBJ2-7	CASSLSTGWYEQYF
TRBV5-6	TRBJ2-5	CASSTTPGWGAEETQYF
TRBV14	TRBJ1-1	CASSQGGGGGAEAFF
TRBV7-9	TRBJ2-7	CASRLERAPSYEQYF
TRBV30	TRBJ1-1	CAWSLTENTEAFF
TRBV7-6	TRBJ1-1	CASSLAGAGEDTEAFF
TRBV4-3	TRBJ1-2	CASSQVYGGMVGYTF
TRBV14	TRBJ2-3	CASSQYRGTTDTQYF
TRBV5-1	TRBJ2-3	CASSLAFVSGSSDTQYF
TRBV11-2	TRBJ2-7	CASSLQAEQYF
TRBV29-1	TRBJ2-1	CSASRRVSSDEQFF
TRBV5-4	TRBJ2-7	CASSPSMVSGSYEQYF
TRBV5-6	TRBJ2-1	CASSQDRVILDNEQFF
TRBV6-1	TRBJ2-5	CASSEAGIGGRIHETQYF
TRBV7-9	TRBJ2-4	CASEEWADDVAKNIQYF
TRBV9	TRBJ2-1	CASSVNSGLYNEQFF
TRBV19	TRBJ2-5	CASRGQNQETQYF
TRBV11-2	TRBJ2-7	CASSLGGSLREQYF
TRBV5-4	TRBJ2-2	CASSKKGGRGTGELFF